This TCR beta chain was recorded in a study of early T cells in non-severe SARS-CoV-2 infection. Study information: Unsorted whole-blood RNA was sequenced in bulk, leaving chains unpaired.

The protocol attached unique molecular identifiers to individual cDNA molecules. One entry per CDR3 protein results from TCRdb running MiXCR on the 5' RACE reads. This table holds approximately 110,000 distinct CDR3 sequences, about 15% found once. V was pared by 5 bases and J by 6 bases, with 7 bases of the junction left unmatched. Germline CDR1 reads DFQATT; CDR2 reads SNEGSKA (reference sequence). CDR3 length equals 13 residues. The chain uses TRBV20-1 and TRBJ2-7; TRBD2 aligns across 10 bases. The TCR originated in an adult who was a healthcare worker with PCR-confirmed SARS-CoV-2 infection or an uninfected control (not recorded which). Sequencing was done on a sample of whole blood. The CDR3 coding sequence is TGCAGTGCTCCTAGCGGGGGAGGTGGCGAGCAGTACTTC. Translated: CSAPSGGGGEQYF.